This T cell receptor (beta chain) was sequenced in a study of T cell clonotyping in hematopoietic cell transplantation (dated by TCRdb to the early 2020s). With respect to the entire study: Recipient samples taken before transplant were obtained following cytoreduction. Recruitment of patients was conducted between late 2015 and January 2017, and follow-up was continued until late 2020 or death. A total of 130 to 150 blood samples were gathered in the study from a few dozen consecutive transplant recipients along with their related donors.

The immunoSEQ assay, a bias-controlled multiplex PCR with V- and J-specific primers, was used to amplify TCR beta CDR3 regions from genomic DNA. A proprietary barcode and Illumina adapter sequences were added to the CDR3 amplicons in a second PCR step. An Illumina MiSeq instrument was used for sequencing of the CDR3 libraries. In the original analysis: Export and quality control were handled in immunoSEQ Analyzer 3.0, while downstream analyses relied on R Bioconductor and Immunarch. Only productive rearrangements in the normalized downsampled data set went into calculating the repertoire metrics. In the normalized cohort, a clonotype counted as pathologically expanded if the clonotype was larger than 5 templates. The Inverse Simpson Index was used to measure repertoire diversity. To capture all clonotypes, the CMV-specificity analyses were run on the non-normalized data set. What TCRdb holds here is the immuneACCESS table cut down to in-frame rearrangements. Part of the clones is not present; checked against another copy, under half of the missing clones reflect an unresolved V gene, and the others are unexplained. The D gene and trimming were derived from the DNA, and the V and J assignments and clone size from that table. The sample table shows 25,000 to 35,000 clones, and 60% to 80% are seen once. Of the sample, approximately 5.9% falls within the top ten clones.

In regard to this clone: Its antigen remains undetermined. Per-base quality was not reported, and no clone a single base away is much larger than it.

This specimen's time point label, interpreted: recipient sample about 28 days before transplant, after cytoreduction. Blood samples were obtained from recipients approximately 28 days before transplant and at days 30, 100 and 180 after transplant. Using Nuclei Lysis Solution, genomic DNA was extracted from unfractionated peripheral blood mononuclear cells that were either fresh or cryopreserved. As encoded in the germline V gene, CDR1 is MNHEY while CDR2 is SVGAGI. The cysteine opens and the phenylalanine closes a CDR3 of 13 amino acids. Solely the CDR3 DNA is kept, with 39 bases framed from the first base. The junction shows trimming of 7 bases on V and 0 bases on J, plus 10 bases between the germline ends. Study-wide conclusions, independent of this receptor: Overlap with donor repertoires was found for only a small fraction of recipient repertoires, with over 95% found to appear de novo at the given depth. After transplant, TCR diversity in recipients dropped, and pathologically expanded clonotypes increased progressively from day 30 to day 180. Broader posttransplant TCR repertoire diversity was predicted by donor and pretransplant recipient Inverse Simpson Index values. The sample size was limited, and because cells were not sorted, the contributions of CD4 and CD8 repertoires could not be separated.

The rearrangement combines TRBV6-5 with TRBJ2-7, with the D gene not clear enough to name. The clonotype was recovered from a man aged 50 or older with myelodysplastic syndrome. Some clones in this sample may be carry-over from other donors' samples. The sequencing used peripheral blood mononuclear cells, collected before stem cell transplant. The CDR3 here reads CASTFGPSYEQYF. In nucleotide form, the sequence is TGTGCCAGCACTTTTGGGCCCTCCTACGAGCAGTACTTC.